The 26 T cell receptor beta chains below come from one sample, sequenced in a study of vaccination and CD4 T cells after COVID-19. No antigens are known for them. Treatment: roughly nine-day PBMC culture with coronavirus spike peptide pools or control peptides (ViraFEST assay). The Oncomine TCR Beta short-read assay was what sequenced the DNA obtained from cultured CD4+ T cells. TCRdb re-called the PCR reads through MiXCR, storing one row per CDR3 protein. The data show 13,000 or so distinct CDR3 sequences, roughly 52% seen once. The specimen was CD4+ T cells from blood, cultured in vitro. The receptors were sampled from a human donor who had recovered from COVID-19.

This clonotype was counted only a few times. The chain combines TRBV30 with TRBJ1-2; possibly TRBD1 for D (5 bases). Germline V gene sequence: CDR1 GTSNPN, CDR2 SVGIG (reference sequence). The CDR3 extends over 13 amino acids. The V gene lost 3 bases and the J gene lost 4 bases, with 12 bases spanning the gap. CDR3 nucleotide sequence: TGTGCCTGGAGACCCCAGGGCGGCTATGGCTACACCTTC. Amino acids: CAWRPQGGYGYTF.

CDR3 amino acids: CASSLGDSISYEQYF. CDR3 bases: TGCGCCAGCAGCCTTGGGGACTCGATTTCCTACGAGCAGTACTTC. The chain combines TRBV4-1 with TRBJ2-7, with a possible D match to TRBD2 (6 bases). The CDR3 is made up of 15 amino acids. The ends were cut back, 4 bases at V and 1 base at J, with 14 bases in the middle. Germline values: CDR1 MGHRA, CDR2 YSYEKL.

V usage is TRBV7-9 and J usage is TRBJ1-4; D unclear. From germline, CDR1 is SEHNR and CDR2 FQNEAQ (reference sequence). The CDR3 spans 13 residues. Trimming removed 1 base at V and 6 bases at J, with 6 bases between. The CDR3 DNA follows: TGTGCCAGCAGCTTAGGCCGCCATGAAAAACTGTTTTTT. Translation gives CASSLGRHEKLFF.

By sample share, this clonotype is medium-sized. The chain recombines TRBV18 with TRBJ2-7; the D gene is possibly TRBD1 (6 bases). Trimming took off 6 bases at V and 2 bases at J, with 14 bases between the two ends. The CDR3 totals 14 residues. Looked up from germline, CDR1 is KGHSH and CDR2 is LQKENI. This CDR3 reads CASSQTQGPYEQYF. The CDR3 region has the DNA TGTGCCAGCTCTCAAACGCAGGGGCCCTACGAGCAGTACTTC. Together with reference TRBV18 and TRBJ2-7, the CDR3 gives the full variable domain: NAGVMQNPRHLVRRRGQEARLRCSPMKGHSHVYWYRQLPEEGLKFMVYLQKENIIDESGMPKERFSAEFPKEGPSILRIQQVVRGDSAAYFCASSQTQGPYEQYFGPGTRLTVT.

This rearrangement joins TRBV18 to TRBJ1-2, with a weak D call TRBD1 (6 bases). The CDR3 extends over 14 amino acids. Trimming shortened V by 2 bases and J by 8 bases, and 15 bases separated the two germline ends. Germline CDR1 is KGHSH and CDR2 is LQKENI. The CDR3: CASSPATGVNGYTF. The DNA of the CDR3 is TGTGCCAGCTCACCAGCGACAGGCGTCAACGGCTACACCTTC.

CDR3 coding DNA: TGTGCCATAAAGGGAGCCCTGAGCACAGATACGCAGTATTTT. Translated: CAIKGALSTDTQYF. The rearrangement links TRBV6-1 to TRBJ2-3; D possibly corresponds to TRBD2 (5 bases). Trimming pared 10 bases from V and 0 bases from J, leaving 14 bases between. This CDR3 spans 14 amino acids. CDR1 and CDR2 (germline): MNHNS, SASEGT.

This clonotype occurred a few times. The genes are TRBV7-9 and TRBJ1-5, with D possibly TRBD1 on 5 matching bases. From germline, CDR1 is SEHNR and CDR2 FQNEAQ (reference sequence). The CDR3 covers 16 residues. Trimming left V 2 bases short and J 7 bases short, with 18 bases between. As DNA, the CDR3 is TGTGCCAGCAGCTTAACATCGTGGGGGGTCGAACAGCCCCAGCATTTT. Encoded protein: CASSLTSWGVEQPQHF. Together with reference TRBV7-9 and TRBJ1-5, the CDR3 gives the full variable domain: DTGVSQNPRHKITKRGQNVTFRCDPISEHNRLYWYRQTLGQGPEFLTYFQNEAQLEKSRLLSDRFSAERPKGSFSTLEIQRTEQGDSAMYLCASSLTSWGVEQPQHFGDGTRLSIL.

As DNA, the CDR3 is TGCGCCAGCAGAAAGGACCTTAGGGCCCCCGAGCAGTACTTC. Amino acids: CASRKDLRAPEQYF. This chain links TRBV10-1 with TRBJ2-7; D not certain. CDR3 size: 14 residues. In germline, CDR1 is WNHNN, CDR2 SYGVQD (reference sequence). Trimming took 6 bases from V and 6 from J, leaving 18 bases between them.

This chain links TRBV20-1 with TRBJ2-2, with TRBD2 identical over 7 bases. The CDR3 has 15 residues. CDR1 is DFQATT and CDR2 is SNEGSKA in the germline V gene (reference sequence). Losses at the gene ends were 0 bases for V and 5 bases for J; bases not matched to a gene: 6. The CDR3 nucleotides read TGCAGTGCTAGAGATCCTCGGGGAGGGACCGGGGAGCTGTTTTTT. Translated, it gives CSARDPRGGTGELFF.

The chain has TRBV20-1 and TRBJ2-3; 9 nucleotides match TRBD1. The length of the CDR3 is 13 residues. V was pared by 6 bases and J by 3 bases, with 4 bases of the junction left unmatched. The V gene's germline CDR1 is DFQATT and CDR2 SNEGSKA (reference sequence). The CDR3 DNA reads TGCAGTGCCCTGACAGGGGGAACAGATACGCAGTATTTT. Translated: CSALTGGTDTQYF.

This rearrangement joins TRBV15 to TRBJ1-5, with D tentatively TRBD1 (6 bases). The CDR3 is made up of 16 amino acids. Trimming shortened V by 4 bases and J by 7 bases, and 20 bases separated the two germline ends. Germline lookup yields CDR1 LNHNV and CDR2 YYDKDF (reference sequence). CDR3 sequence: CATSNSREGGRQPQHF. In nucleotides, the CDR3 is TGTGCCACCAGCAACTCACGGGAGGGGGGAAGGCAGCCCCAGCATTTT.

This clonotype was counted a few times. The chain joins TRBV27 to TRBJ1-1, with D tentatively TRBD1 (6 bases). Trimming took 0 bases from V and 3 from J, leaving 11 bases between them. The CDR3 is made up of 15 amino acids. Germline lookup yields CDR1 MNHEY and CDR2 SMNVEV (reference sequence). The chain's CDR3 is CASSLSRGPHTEAFF. The CDR3 bases are TGTGCCAGCAGTTTATCCAGGGGTCCCCACACTGAAGCTTTCTTT.

This clonotype has just one count. This chain links TRBV7-2 with TRBJ1-2; 10 nucleotides agree with TRBD1. CDR1 and CDR2 from the germline V gene are SGHTA and FQGNSA. The J segment lost 6 bases and the V segment lost 5 bases, leaving 3 bases of the junction unmatched. This CDR3 has 13 amino acids. The CDR3 reads CASSHGTGDGYTF. CDR3 DNA: TGTGCCAGCAGCCATGGGACAGGGGATGGCTACACCTTC.

This clonotype was seen more than once but under ten times. The chain links TRBV7-9 to TRBJ2-6; 8 bases are a match to TRBD1. CDR1 is SEHNR, CDR2 FQNEAQ, per germline (reference sequence). V was clipped by 2 bases and J by 0 bases; unmatched bases: 12. The CDR3 extends over 20 amino acids. The CDR3 is CASSLFLMWQGASGANVLTF. The DNA for the CDR3 is TGTGCCAGCAGCTTATTTCTTATGTGGCAGGGGGCCTCTGGGGCCAACGTCCTGACTTTC. Full variable domain (outside the CDR3, taken from reference TRBV7-9 and TRBJ2-6): DTGVSQNPRHKITKRGQNVTFRCDPISEHNRLYWYRQTLGQGPEFLTYFQNEAQLEKSRLLSDRFSAERPKGSFSTLEIQRTEQGDSAMYLCASSLFLMWQGASGANVLTFGAGSRLTVL.

The V and J genes are TRBV20-1 and TRBJ2-3; D gene uncertain. This CDR3 comprises 11 residues. V lost 5 bases to trimming and J lost 6 bases, with 9 bases between them. In germline, CDR1 is DFQATT, CDR2 SNEGSKA (reference sequence). CDR3 protein: CSAGYLDTQYF. The CDR3 DNA sequence: TGCAGTGCTGGGTATTTGGATACGCAGTATTTT.

The chain recombines TRBV9 with TRBJ1-6; the match to TRBD1 covers 9 bases. The CDR3 totals 17 residues. The germline V gene encodes CDR1 SGDLS and CDR2 YYNGEE. V was pared by 0 bases and J by 10 bases, with 11 bases of the junction left unmatched. CDR3 amino acids: CASSVAPVVGQGSPLHF. The CDR3 DNA is TGTGCCAGCAGCGTAGCCCCGGTTGTGGGACAGGGATCACCCCTCCACTTT.

This clonotype was seen a few times. The chain uses TRBV6-5 and TRBJ1-2; 12 positions match TRBD1. The V segment lost 3 bases and the J segment 3 bases; nucleotides outside the gene matches: 11. This CDR3 has 18 residues. Germline CDR1 reads MNHEY; CDR2 reads SVGAGI. The CDR3 sequence is CASSYLGTGGASDYGYTF. In DNA form, the CDR3 reads TGTGCCAGCAGTTATCTTGGGACAGGGGGCGCTAGCGACTATGGCTACACCTTC.

The chain has TRBV30 and TRBJ1-1, with D maybe TRBD1 (5 bases). V was clipped by 0 bases and J by 1 base, with 9 bases between them. Germline-derived CDR1 and CDR2 are GTSNPN and SVGIG (reference sequence). The CDR3 is 14 residues long. The CDR3 DNA reads TGTGCCTGGAGTGTAGGGACGCAGAACACTGAAGCTTTCTTT. It encodes CAWSVGTQNTEAFF.

This clonotype came up a few times. The genes are TRBV6-1 and TRBJ1-2; no definite D call. The germline CDR1 and CDR2 sequences are MNHNS and SASEGT. Trimming cost V 6 bases and J 6 bases, with 20 bases left between them. This CDR3 comprises 15 residues. CDR3 nucleotide sequence: TGTGCCAGCAGCCAAGGGAATACAGATCTCCATGGCTACACCTTC. This translates into CASSQGNTDLHGYTF.

This clonotype occurred a few times. The chain uses TRBV24-1 and TRBJ2-5; 7 bases fit TRBD2. The CDR3 runs 12 residues. The V and J ends lost 4 bases and 5 bases, in that order; junction bases with no gene match: 0. Germline CDR1 is KGHDR and CDR2 is SFDVKD. In DNA form, the CDR3 reads TGTGCCACCAGTGACGGGGGGGAGACCCAGTACTTC. This gives the protein CATSDGGETQYF.

This clonotype has a single count. The chain recombines TRBV4-2 with TRBJ1-2, with a tentative D call TRBD1 (5 bases). The V end was cut by 0 bases, the J end by 4 bases, with 18 bases between. CDR3 length: 17 amino acids. From germline, CDR1 is LGHNA and CDR2 YNFKEQ. The CDR3 loop is CASSQEVGAGTLYGYTF. Written as DNA, the CDR3 is TGTGCCAGCAGCCAAGAAGTTGGGGCAGGGACCCTCTATGGCTACACCTTC.

V usage is TRBV15 and J usage is TRBJ2-2; possible D gene TRBD2, 7 bases. There are 18 residues in the CDR3. The germline V and J ends were trimmed by 4 bases and 4 bases, with 22 bases remaining between them. CDR1 LNHNV and CDR2 YYDKDF come from the germline V gene (reference sequence). This CDR3 reads CATSKGLARGEGTGELFF. CDR3 DNA sequence: TGTGCCACCAGCAAAGGCCTAGCGAGGGGGGAGGGCACCGGGGAGCTGTTTTTT.

The V gene is TRBV25-1, the J gene TRBJ2-1; 9 bases map to TRBD1. With V trimmed by 7 bases and J by 1 base, 5 bases remained unmatched. Germline lookup yields CDR1 MGHDK and CDR2 SYGVNS. CDR3 length equals 15 residues. CDR3 region: CASTTGQGSYNEQFF. The CDR3 nucleotides read TGTGCCAGCACAACGGGACAGGGATCCTACAATGAGCAGTTCTTC.

This chain joins TRBV11-3 and TRBJ2-3; perhaps D is TRBD1 or TRBD2 (5 bases each). This CDR3 is 17 amino acids long. V lost 4 bases and J 0 bases, leaving 17 bases between the germline ends. The germline V gene encodes CDR1 SGHNT and CDR2 YENEEA. CDR3 DNA sequence: TGTGCCAGCAGCTCCTCCGGGACCATCCTGAGCACAGATACGCAGTATTTT. Protein: CASSSSGTILSTDTQYF.

The J gene is TRBJ2-1, the V gene TRBV11-2, with D tentatively TRBD2 (6 bases). The V and J ends lost 5 bases and 1 base respectively, with 12 bases between them. The CDR3 has 15 amino acids. Germline CDR1 reads SGHAT; CDR2 reads FQNNGV. As DNA, the CDR3 is TGTGCCAGCAGCCCGGGACTTCCTTCCTACAATGAGCAGTTCTTC. Protein: CASSPGLPSYNEQFF.

The chain carries TRBV6-4 and TRBJ2-7; 8 bases are shared with TRBD1. CDR3 length: 15 amino acids. The trim removed 6 bases at V and 4 bases at J, leaving 11 bases unmatched. Germline CDR1 is MRHNA and CDR2 is SNTAGT. CDR3 sequence reads: CASSREGQGAYEQYF. The CDR3 DNA reads TGTGCCAGCAGCCGGGAAGGGCAGGGGGCTTACGAGCAGTACTTC.